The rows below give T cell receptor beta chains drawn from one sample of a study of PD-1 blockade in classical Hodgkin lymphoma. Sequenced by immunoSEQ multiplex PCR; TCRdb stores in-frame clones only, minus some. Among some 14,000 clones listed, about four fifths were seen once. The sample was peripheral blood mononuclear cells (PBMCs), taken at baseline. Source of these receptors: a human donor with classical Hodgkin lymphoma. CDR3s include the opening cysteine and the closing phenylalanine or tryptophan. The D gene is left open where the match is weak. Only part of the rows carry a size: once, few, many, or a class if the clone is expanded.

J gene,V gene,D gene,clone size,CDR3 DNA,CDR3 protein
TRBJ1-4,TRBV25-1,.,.,TGTGCCAGCAGTGAAACAGCTGTTGAAAAACTGTTTTTT,CASSETAVEKLFF
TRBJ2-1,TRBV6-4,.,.,TGTGCCAGCAGTGGGGGAGATGGCTACAATGAGCAGTTCTTC,CASSGGDGYNEQFF
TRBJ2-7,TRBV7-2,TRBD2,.,TGTGCCAGCAGCTTAGATGGAGCGGGGGGGCCTTTCGAGCAGTACTTC,CASSLDGAGGPFEQYF
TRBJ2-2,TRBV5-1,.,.,TGCGCCAGCAGCCGGTCACCTAGTTACGGGACCGGGGAGCTGTTTTTT,CASSRSPSYGTGELFF
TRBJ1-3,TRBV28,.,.,TGTGCCAGCAGTTTGGAACAGTACTCTGGAAACACCATATATTTT,CASSLEQYSGNTIYF
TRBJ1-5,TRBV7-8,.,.,TGTGCCAGCAGCACGAAAGCGCATCAGCCCCAGCATTTT,CASSTKAHQPQHF
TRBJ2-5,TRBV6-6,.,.,TGTGCCAGCAGTTATGGACAGGGAGGGGAGACCCAGTACTTC,CASSYGQGGETQYF
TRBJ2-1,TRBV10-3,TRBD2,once,TGTGCCATCAGAACTAGCGGGGAGTACAATGAGCAGTTCTTC,CAIRTSGEYNEQFF
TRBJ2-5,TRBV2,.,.,TGTGCCAGCAGCCCCGGTTTTGGAGAGACCCAGTACTTC,CASSPGFGETQYF
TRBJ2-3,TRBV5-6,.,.,TGTGCCAGCAGCTTGTTGGCGGGCACAGATACGCAGTATTTT,CASSLLAGTDTQYF
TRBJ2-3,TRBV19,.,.,TGTGCCAGTAGTATAGGAAGGCGAGGGGGCACAGATACGCAGTATTTT,CASSIGRRGGTDTQYF
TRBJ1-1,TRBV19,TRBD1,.,TGTGCCAGTAGACGGGACAGGGTCTCCACTGAAGCTTTCTTT,CASRRDRVSTEAFF
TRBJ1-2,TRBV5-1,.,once,TGCGCCAGCAGCTTGGTCCAGGGAAACTATGGCTACACCTTC,CASSLVQGNYGYTF
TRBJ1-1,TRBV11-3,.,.,TGTGCCAGCCGGGGGCAGGACACTGAAGCTTTCTTT,CASRGQDTEAFF
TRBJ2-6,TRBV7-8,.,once,TGTGCCAGCAGCTTAGGCTCTGGGGCCAACGTCCTGACTTTC,CASSLGSGANVLTF
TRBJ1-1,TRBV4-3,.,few,TGCGCCAGCAGCCTAGACCCTACAGGGAGCAACACTGAAGCTTTCTTT,CASSLDPTGSNTEAFF
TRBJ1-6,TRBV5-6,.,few,TGTGCCAGCAGGCCCCAGGGTATTCCCTATAATTCACCCCTCCACTTT,CASRPQGIPYNSPLHF
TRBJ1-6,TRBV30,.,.,TGTGCCTGGAGTAAGGGGGGGGTCTTAACATCACCCCTCCACTTT,CAWSKGGVLTSPLHF
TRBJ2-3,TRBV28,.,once,TGTGCCAGCCTTGTCCCAACCACAGATACGCAGTATTTT,CASLVPTTDTQYF
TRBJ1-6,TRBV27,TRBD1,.,TGTGCCAGCCGAAATGCAGGGGGGTTCTATAATTCACCCCTCCACTTT,CASRNAGGFYNSPLHF
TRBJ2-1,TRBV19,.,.,TGTGCCAGTAGTACACTAGGGTATGAGCAGTTCTTC,CASSTLGYEQFF
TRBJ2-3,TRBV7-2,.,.,TGTGCCAGCAGCTTGGGACCAGGGACAGATACGCAGTATTTT,CASSLGPGTDTQYF
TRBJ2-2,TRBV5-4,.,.,TGTGCCAGCAGCAAAACTCGTAACACCGGGGAGCTGTTTTTT,CASSKTRNTGELFF
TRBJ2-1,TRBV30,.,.,TGTGCCTGGAGTCTAGGCAATGAGCAGTTCTTC,CAWSLGNEQFF
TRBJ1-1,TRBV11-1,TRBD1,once,TGTGCCAGCAGCTACATAACAGGGGTTCCTGAAGCTTTCTTT,CASSYITGVPEAFF
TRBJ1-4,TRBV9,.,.,TGTGCCAGCAGCGTAGGTCCGGTCGGAGTGGGAAAACTGTTTTTT,CASSVGPVGVGKLFF
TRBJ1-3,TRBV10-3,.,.,TGTGCCATCAGTGAACCGACCGGAAACACCATATATTTT,CAISEPTGNTIYF
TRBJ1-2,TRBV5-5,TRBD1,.,TGTGCCAGCAGCTTGGGACAGGGGGCACTTGGCTACACCTTC,CASSLGQGALGYTF
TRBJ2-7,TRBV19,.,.,TGTGCCAGTAGTATAGATCACGGACCTGGAGGGAACGAGCAGTACTTC,CASSIDHGPGGNEQYF
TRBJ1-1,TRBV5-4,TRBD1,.,TGCGCCAGCAGCTTGGACAGGAATGCTATGAACACTGAAGCTTTCTTT,CASSLDRNAMNTEAFF
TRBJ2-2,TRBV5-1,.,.,TGCGCCAGCAGCCCTGGCGACGGGGGCGGTAGTACCGGGGAGCTGTTTTTT,CASSPGDGGGSTGELFF
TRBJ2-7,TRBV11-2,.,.,TGTGCCAGCGCAAATGTGGGCTACGAGCAGTACTTC,CASANVGYEQYF
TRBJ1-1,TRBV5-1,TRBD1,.,TGCGCCAGCAGCCCCCGACAGGGACTACGTTTCACTGAAGCTTTCTTT,CASSPRQGLRFTEAFF
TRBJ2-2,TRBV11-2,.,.,TGTGCCAGCAGTGGAGGGCAGGTAGCCCCCGGGGAGCTGTTTTTT,CASSGGQVAPGELFF
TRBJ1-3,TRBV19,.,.,TGTGCCAGTAGTATTAGGACAAGATACGAGGACACCATATATTTT,CASSIRTRYEDTIYF
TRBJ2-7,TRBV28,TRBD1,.,TGTGCCAGCAGAACGGGACAGGGGAGTTACGAGCAGTACTTC,CASRTGQGSYEQYF